This TCR beta chain is drawn from a study of T-cell reconstitution after alpha-beta-depleted transplantation in children. General study points: A year post-transplant, T-cell counts and diversity derived mostly from newly produced T cells.

This clonotype was observed at least ten times. Antigen specificity is unknown. Molecular barcoding with unique molecular identifiers was used for the TCRbeta library. TCRdb used MiXCR to reprocess the PCR reads, holding one entry per CDR3 protein. The repertoire holds about 490,000 distinct CDR3 sequences, with 10% to 13% as singletons. The V segment lost 0 bases and the J segment 2 bases; nucleotides outside the gene matches: 10. The CDR3 sequence is 20 residues long. Germline V CDR1 and CDR2: MNHEY, SVGEGT. The material sequenced was PBMCs, taken before TCRalphabeta/CD19-depleted stem cell transplant. The receptor was isolated from a child aged 2 to 10 with inherited bone marrow failure, due to receive a stem cell transplant. The chain recombines TRBV6-2 or TRBV6-3 with TRBJ2-1, with 13 bases fitting TRBD2. Here the CDR3 reads CASSYSTSGRIDIPYNEQFF. Written as DNA, the CDR3 is TGTGCCAGCAGTTACTCGACTAGCGGGAGGATCGACATTCCCTACAATGAGCAGTTCTTC.